The clone carrying this T cell receptor (beta chain) has only a few counts. In germline, CDR1 is MDHEN, CDR2 SYDVKM. Trimming removed 5 bases from V and 3 bases from J, with 8 bases in between. This CDR3 contains 13 residues. This specimen comes from a study of control samples from healthy donors and cancer patients. Here immunoSEQ multiplex PCR was the method, and the copy in TCRdb shows in-frame clones only, minus some. Of a few hundred thousand clones listed, 80% to 95% are singletons. This receptor was identified in a man aged 40-50 years with head and neck cancer. The rearrangement uses TRBV28 and TRBJ1-5; the D is unclear. Specimen: PBMCs. Here the CDR3 DNA reads TGTGCCAGCAGTGTGAGATTCAATCAGCCCCAGCATTTT. It yields the protein CASSVRFNQPQHF. The variable domain in full, completed from reference TRBV28 and TRBJ1-5, reads DVKVTQSSRYLVKRTGEKVFLECVQDMDHENMFWYRQDPGLGLRLIYFSYDVKMKEKGDIPEGYSVSREKKERFSLILESASTNQTSMYLCASSVRFNQPQHFGDGTRLSIL.